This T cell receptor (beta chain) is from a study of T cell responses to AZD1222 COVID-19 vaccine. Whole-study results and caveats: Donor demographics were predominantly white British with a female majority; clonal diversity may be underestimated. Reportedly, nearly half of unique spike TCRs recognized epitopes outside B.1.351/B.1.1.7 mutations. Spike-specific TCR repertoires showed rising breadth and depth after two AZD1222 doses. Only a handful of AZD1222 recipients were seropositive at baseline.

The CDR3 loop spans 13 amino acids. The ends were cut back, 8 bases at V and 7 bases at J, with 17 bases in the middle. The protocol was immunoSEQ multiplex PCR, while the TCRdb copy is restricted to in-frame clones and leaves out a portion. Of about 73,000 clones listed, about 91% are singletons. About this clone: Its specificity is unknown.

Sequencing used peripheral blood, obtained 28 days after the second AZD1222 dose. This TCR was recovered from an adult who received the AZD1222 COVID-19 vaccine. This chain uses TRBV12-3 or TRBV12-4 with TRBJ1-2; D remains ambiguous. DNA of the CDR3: TGTGCCAGCGCCCTCCTCGGAGACCTTGGCTACACCTTC. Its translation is CASALLGDLGYTF.